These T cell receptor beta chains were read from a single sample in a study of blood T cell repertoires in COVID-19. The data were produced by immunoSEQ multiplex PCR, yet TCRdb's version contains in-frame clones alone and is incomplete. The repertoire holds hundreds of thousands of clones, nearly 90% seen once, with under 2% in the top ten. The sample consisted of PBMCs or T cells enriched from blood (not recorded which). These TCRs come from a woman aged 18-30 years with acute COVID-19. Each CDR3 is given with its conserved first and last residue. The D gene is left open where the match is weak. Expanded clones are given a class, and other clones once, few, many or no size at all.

CASSRQDYGYTF TGTGCCAGCAGTAGACAGGACTATGGCTACACCTTC once . TRBJ1-2 TRBV6-5
CSIRRGLNEKLFF TGCAGCATTCGGAGAGGTCTTAATGAAAAACTGTTTTTT . . TRBJ1-4 TRBV29-1
CAWRPPWAGGLTGELFF TGTGCCTGGAGACCTCCCTGGGCGGGAGGCCTCACCGGGGAGCTGTTTTTT . TRBD2 TRBJ2-2 TRBV30
CASSQDVASDTQYF TGTGCCAGCAGCCAAGACGTGGCATCAGATACGCAGTATTTT . . TRBJ2-3 TRBV3-1/TRBV3-2
CASSPSTESGEQYF TGTGCCAGCAGTCCATCGACTGAGTCGGGGGAGCAGTACTTC . . TRBJ2-7 TRBV6-2/TRBV6-3
CASSTSGSGNEQFF TGTGCCAGCAGTACTAGCGGGAGTGGGAATGAGCAGTTCTTC . TRBD2 TRBJ2-1 TRBV7-9
CASSPRGAPYNEQFF TGTGCCAGCAGCCCTCGGGGGGCACCCTACAATGAGCAGTTCTTC once . TRBJ2-1 TRBV7-9
CASSPQGSSGYNEQFF TGTGCCAGCTCACCGCAGGGGAGTTCGGGCTACAATGAGCAGTTCTTC . . TRBJ2-1 TRBV18
CASSADSSETQYF TGTGCCAGCAGCGCGGACTCTTCAGAGACCCAGTACTTC . . TRBJ2-5 TRBV9
CASSLTLTMTEKETQYF TGTGCCAGCAGCTTAACGCTAACCATGACGGAGAAAGAGACCCAGTACTTC . . TRBJ2-5 TRBV5-4
CASSLDSWDSGNQPQHF TGCGCCAGCAGCTTGGATAGTTGGGACAGCGGAAATCAGCCCCAGCATTTT few TRBD1 TRBJ1-5 TRBV5-1
CASSQDSGYGYTF TGCGCCAGCAGCCAAGATTCGGGCTATGGCTACACCTTC . . TRBJ1-2 TRBV4-3
CASSQGAGGTNEQFF TGCGCCAGCAGCCAAGGTGCTGGGGGCACCAATGAGCAGTTCTTC once . TRBJ2-1 TRBV4-3
CASETSGGANEQFF TGTGCCAGCGAAACCAGCGGGGGGGCTAATGAGCAGTTCTTC once TRBD2 TRBJ2-1 TRBV28
CASSFNRDTEAFF TGTGCCAGCAGTTTCAACCGAGACACTGAAGCTTTCTTT . . TRBJ1-1 TRBV12-3/TRBV12-4
CASSGRDRGGTEAFF TGCGCCAGCAGTGGTCGGGACAGGGGGGGCACTGAAGCTTTCTTT . TRBD1 TRBJ1-1 TRBV10-2
CASSHRDRVYEQYF TGCGCCAGCAGCCACCGGGACAGGGTCTACGAGCAGTACTTC . TRBD1 TRBJ2-7 TRBV5-1
CASSATLAGGSTGEQFF TGTGCCAGCAGCGCTACTCTAGCGGGAGGGTCCACAGGTGAGCAGTTCTTC . TRBD2 TRBJ2-1 TRBV9
CASRTSGSDEQYF TGTGCCAGCAGGACTAGCGGGAGTGACGAGCAGTACTTC . TRBD2 TRBJ2-7 TRBV12-3/TRBV12-4
CASSSDIRRQVSSGNTIYF TGTGCCAGCAGCTCTGATATTCGAAGACAGGTATCTTCTGGAAACACCATATATTTT few . TRBJ1-3 TRBV7-9
CASSSLRGSQPQHF TGTGCCAGCAGCTCCCTACGGGGATCTCAGCCCCAGCATTTT . . TRBJ1-5 TRBV11-2
CASSPAEQETQYF TGTGCCAGCTCACCGGCAGAACAAGAGACCCAGTACTTC . . TRBJ2-5 TRBV18
CASRDTSYEQYF TGTGCCAGCAGGGACACCTCCTACGAGCAGTACTTC . . TRBJ2-7 TRBV28
CASSLAKGNSPLHF TGTGCCAGCAGCTTGGCCAAGGGGAACTCACCCCTCCACTTT . . TRBJ1-6 TRBV5-4
CASSQTWGKGIGLDNIQYF TGTGCCAGCAGCCAAACTTGGGGAAAGGGGATTGGGCTAGACAACATTCAGTACTTC . . TRBJ2-4 TRBV7-9
CASSRGARGTEAFF TGTGCCAGCAGTCGCGGGGCTCGCGGCACTGAAGCTTTCTTT . . TRBJ1-1 TRBV27
CASSLEAGAWGNEQFF TGTGCCAGCAGCTTAGAGGCAGGGGCCTGGGGCAATGAGCAGTTCTTC few . TRBJ2-1 TRBV7-2
CASSFDRDTEAFF TGTGCCAGCAGCTTTGACAGGGACACTGAAGCTTTCTTT . TRBD1 TRBJ1-1 TRBV7-2
CASTGQGASIEKLFF TGTGCCTCTACGGGACAGGGGGCGTCTATTGAAAAACTGTTTTTT once TRBD1 TRBJ1-4 TRBV30
CASSYEGVPGSFAKNIQYF TGTGCCAGCAGTTACGAGGGGGTTCCGGGGAGTTTTGCCAAAAACATTCAGTACTTC . . TRBJ2-4 TRBV2
CASSLLSPRLQDEQFF TGTGCCAGCAGCTTGCTAAGCCCGAGATTACAGGATGAGCAGTTCTTC . . TRBJ2-1 TRBV5-4
CASSVTENSPLHF TGTGCCAGCAGCGTGACAGAAAATTCACCCCTCCACTTT . . TRBJ1-6 TRBV3-1/TRBV3-2
CASSRYPGGTGELFF TGTGCCAGTAGTAGATACCCAGGGGGCACCGGGGAGCTGTTTTTT . TRBD1 TRBJ2-2 TRBV19
CASSYVAVYGYTF TGTGCCAGCAGTTACGTGGCAGTGTATGGCTACACCTTC . . TRBJ1-2 TRBV6-2/TRBV6-3
CASSYSQGRGNQPQHF TGTGCCAGCAGTTACTCACAGGGAAGGGGCAATCAGCCCCAGCATTTT . . TRBJ1-5 TRBV6-2/TRBV6-3
CASSGQGAFSYGYTF TGTGCCAGCAGTGGCCAGGGGGCGTTTAGCTATGGCTACACCTTC . TRBD1 TRBJ1-2 TRBV2
CASSRTDRGNTGELFF TGTGCCAGCAGCCGGACCGACAGGGGGAACACCGGGGAGCTGTTTTTT . TRBD1 TRBJ2-2 TRBV5-4